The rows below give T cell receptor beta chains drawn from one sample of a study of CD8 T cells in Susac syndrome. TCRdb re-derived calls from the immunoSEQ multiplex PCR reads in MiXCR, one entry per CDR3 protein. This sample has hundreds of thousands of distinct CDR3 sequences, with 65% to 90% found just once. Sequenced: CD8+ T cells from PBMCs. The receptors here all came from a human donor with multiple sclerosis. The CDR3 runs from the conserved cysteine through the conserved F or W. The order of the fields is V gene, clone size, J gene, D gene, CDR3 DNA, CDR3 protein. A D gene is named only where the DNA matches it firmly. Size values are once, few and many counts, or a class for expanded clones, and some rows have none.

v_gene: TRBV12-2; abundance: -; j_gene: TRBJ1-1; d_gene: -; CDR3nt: TGTGCAAGTCGCTTAGGTGGACAGGGGTGGCGGCTCACTGAAGCTTTCTTT; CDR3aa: CASRLGGQGWRLTEAFF
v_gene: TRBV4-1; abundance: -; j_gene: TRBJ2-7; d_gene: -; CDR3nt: TGCGCCAGCAGCCAAGGTCCTTCGACCTCCTACGAGCAGTACTTC; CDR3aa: CASSQGPSTSYEQYF
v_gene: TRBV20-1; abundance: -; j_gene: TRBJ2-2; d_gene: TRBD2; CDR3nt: TGCAGTGCTAGAGGTCTAGCGGGACGCACCGGGGAGCTGTTTTTT; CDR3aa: CSARGLAGRTGELFF
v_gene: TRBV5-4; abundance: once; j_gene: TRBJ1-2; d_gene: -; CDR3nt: TGTGCCAGCAGCTTGGGCCATTCATCCCCCATAGACTATGGCTACACCTTC; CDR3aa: CASSLGHSSPIDYGYTF
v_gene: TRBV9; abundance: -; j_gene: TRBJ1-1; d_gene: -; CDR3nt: TGTGCCAGCAGCGTAGCTAAAGGCAGACCGAACACTGAAGCTTTCTTT; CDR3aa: CASSVAKGRPNTEAFF
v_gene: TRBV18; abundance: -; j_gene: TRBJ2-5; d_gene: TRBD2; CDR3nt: TGTGCCAGCTCACCCGGGCCCTCGGGAGGCGAGACCCAGTACTTC; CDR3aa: CASSPGPSGGETQYF
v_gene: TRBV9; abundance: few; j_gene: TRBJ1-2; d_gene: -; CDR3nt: TGTGCCAGCAGCGTAGCAGGGGCAGTCTATGGCTACACCTTC; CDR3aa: CASSVAGAVYGYTF
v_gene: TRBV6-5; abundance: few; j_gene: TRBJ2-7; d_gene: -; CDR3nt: TGTGCCAGCAGTTACGGGGCAGAGGCCTACGAGCAGTACTTC; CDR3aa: CASSYGAEAYEQYF
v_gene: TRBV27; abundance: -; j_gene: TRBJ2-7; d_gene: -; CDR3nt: TGTGCCAGCAGTTCCACCGTAGCAGGTGAGCAGTACTTC; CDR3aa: CASSSTVAGEQYF
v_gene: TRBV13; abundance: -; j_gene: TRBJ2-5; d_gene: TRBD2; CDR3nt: TGTGCCAGCAGCTCCCGACTAGCGGGTGTACAAGAGACCCAGTACTTC; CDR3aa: CASSSRLAGVQETQYF
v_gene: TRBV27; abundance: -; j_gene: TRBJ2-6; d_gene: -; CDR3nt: TGTGCCAGCAGTTTACAGGGGTTTAGCTCTGGGGCCAACGTCCTGACTTTC; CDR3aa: CASSLQGFSSGANVLTF
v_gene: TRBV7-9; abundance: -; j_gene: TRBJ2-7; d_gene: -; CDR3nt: TGTGCCAGCAGCTTAACGTCAGTCGAAGAGCAGTACTTC; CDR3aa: CASSLTSVEEQYF
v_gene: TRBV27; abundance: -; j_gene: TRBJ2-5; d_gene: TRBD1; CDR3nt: TGTGCCAGCAGTTCGGGACAGCTGGCGGAGACCCAGTACTTC; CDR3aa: CASSSGQLAETQYF
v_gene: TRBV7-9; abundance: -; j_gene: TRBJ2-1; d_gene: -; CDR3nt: TGTGCCAGCAGCTTAGACGGTCTAACTGGCAATGAGCAGTTCTTC; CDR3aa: CASSLDGLTGNEQFF
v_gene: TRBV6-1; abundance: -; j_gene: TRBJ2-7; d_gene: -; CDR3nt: TGTGCCAGCAGTGCCTGGGACTTAGCCTACGAGCAGTACTTC; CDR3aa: CASSAWDLAYEQYF
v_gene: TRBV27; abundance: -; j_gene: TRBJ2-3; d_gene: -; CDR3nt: TGTGCCAGCAGTTTTCTCACAGATACGCAGTATTTT; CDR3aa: CASSFLTDTQYF
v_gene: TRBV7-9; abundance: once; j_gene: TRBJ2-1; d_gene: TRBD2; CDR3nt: TGTGCCAGCAGTCGGACTAGCGGGAGGCCCTCCTACAATGAGCAGTTCTTC; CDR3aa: CASSRTSGRPSYNEQFF
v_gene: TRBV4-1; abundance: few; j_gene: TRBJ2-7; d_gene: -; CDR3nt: TGCGCCAGCAGCGCGCCCGGGCTTCTTGAGAACGAGCAGTACTTC; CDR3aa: CASSAPGLLENEQYF
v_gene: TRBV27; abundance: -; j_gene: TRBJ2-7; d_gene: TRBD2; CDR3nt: TGTGCCACCGCGACGGGGACTAGCGGAATCTACGAGCAGTACTTC; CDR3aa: CATATGTSGIYEQYF
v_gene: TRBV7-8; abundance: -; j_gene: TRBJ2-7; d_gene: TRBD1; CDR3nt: TGTGCCAGCAGCTTACCGCGGACAGGCTCCTACGAGCAGTACTTC; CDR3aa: CASSLPRTGSYEQYF
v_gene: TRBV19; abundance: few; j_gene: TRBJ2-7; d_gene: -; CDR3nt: TGTGCCAGTAGTAGGTCCTCCTGGGAGCAGTACTTC; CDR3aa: CASSRSSWEQYF
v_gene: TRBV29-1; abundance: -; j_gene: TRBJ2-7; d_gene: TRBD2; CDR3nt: TGCAGCGTGGGCCCTAGCGGACCTTACGAGCAGTACTTC; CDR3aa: CSVGPSGPYEQYF
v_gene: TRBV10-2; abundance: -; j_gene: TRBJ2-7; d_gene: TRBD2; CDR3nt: TGCGCCAGCAGTGGAGGGGTAGCGGGAGTTTCCAACGAGCAGTACTTC; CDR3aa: CASSGGVAGVSNEQYF
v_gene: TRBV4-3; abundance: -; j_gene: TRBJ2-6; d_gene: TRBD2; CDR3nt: TGCGCCAGCAGCCAAGATACCCTAGCGGGAGAGTCGGGGGCCAACGTCCTGACTTTC; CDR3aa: CASSQDTLAGESGANVLTF
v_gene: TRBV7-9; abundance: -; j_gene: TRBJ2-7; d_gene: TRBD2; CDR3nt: TGTGCCAGCAGCTTCCTAGCGGGAGTTGGCCCCTACGAGCAGTACTTC; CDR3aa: CASSFLAGVGPYEQYF
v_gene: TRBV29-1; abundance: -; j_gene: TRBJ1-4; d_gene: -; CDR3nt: TGCAGCGTTCGGGGTAATGAAAAACTGTTTTTT; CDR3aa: CSVRGNEKLFF
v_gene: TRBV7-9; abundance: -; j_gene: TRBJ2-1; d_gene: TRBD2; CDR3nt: TGTGCCAGCAGCTTACGTGATCTAGCGGGAGGCGGTGAGCAGTTCTTC; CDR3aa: CASSLRDLAGGGEQFF
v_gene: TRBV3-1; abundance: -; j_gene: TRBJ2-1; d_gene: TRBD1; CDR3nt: TGTGCCAGCAGCCACCAACAGACAGGGCTTACCTACAATGAGCAGTTCTTC; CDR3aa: CASSHQQTGLTYNEQFF
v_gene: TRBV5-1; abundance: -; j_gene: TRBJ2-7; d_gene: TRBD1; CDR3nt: TGCGCCAGCAGCCCTCCGGGACAGGGGTTCTACGAGCAGTACTTC; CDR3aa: CASSPPGQGFYEQYF
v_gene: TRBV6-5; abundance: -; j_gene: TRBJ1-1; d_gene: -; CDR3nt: TGTGCCAGCAGGAAGGGTTCCAGAGAGAACACTGAAGCTTTCTTT; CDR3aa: CASRKGSRENTEAFF
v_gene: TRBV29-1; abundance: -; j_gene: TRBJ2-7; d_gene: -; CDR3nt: TGCAGCGTTGAATCTTACCAAGACGAGCAGTACTTC; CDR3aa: CSVESYQDEQYF
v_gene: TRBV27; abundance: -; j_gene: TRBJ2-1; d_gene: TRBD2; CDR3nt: TGTGCCAGCAGCCGTGGATCTAGCGGGGGCAATGAGCAGTTCTTC; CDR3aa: CASSRGSSGGNEQFF
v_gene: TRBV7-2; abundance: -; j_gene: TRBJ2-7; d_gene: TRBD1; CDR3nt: TGTGCCAGCAGCTTAGTTTGGCGGACAGGGGGAGGCGACGAGCAGTACTTC; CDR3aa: CASSLVWRTGGGDEQYF
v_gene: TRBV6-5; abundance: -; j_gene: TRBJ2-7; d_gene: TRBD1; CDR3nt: TGTGCCAGCAGCCGGACAGGGGGCCTCGACGAGCAGTACTTC; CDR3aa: CASSRTGGLDEQYF
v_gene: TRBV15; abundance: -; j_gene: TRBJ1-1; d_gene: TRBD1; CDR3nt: TGTGCCACCAGCAGAGAGACAGGGGGTAGAAGGGCTGAAGCTTCCTTT; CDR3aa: CATSRETGGRRAEASF
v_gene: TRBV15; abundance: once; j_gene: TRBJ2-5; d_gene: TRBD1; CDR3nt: TGTGCCACCAGCAGAGAGGGGACAGGGCGAGAGACCCAGTACTTC; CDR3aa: CATSREGTGRETQYF
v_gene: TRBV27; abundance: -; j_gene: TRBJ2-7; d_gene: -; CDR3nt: TGTGCCAGCAGCTCCGTCCTCGCCCGGGACAAGACCTACGAGCAGTACTTC; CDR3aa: CASSSVLARDKTYEQYF
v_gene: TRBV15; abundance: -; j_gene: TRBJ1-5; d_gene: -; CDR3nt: TGTGCCACCGCACAGGTCAGTCAGCCCCAGCATTTT; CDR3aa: CATAQVSQPQHF
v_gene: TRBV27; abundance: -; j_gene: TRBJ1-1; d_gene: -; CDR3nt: TGTGCCAGCAGTGACCTCGGGGGGTTGAACACTGAAGCTTTCTTT; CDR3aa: CASSDLGGLNTEAFF
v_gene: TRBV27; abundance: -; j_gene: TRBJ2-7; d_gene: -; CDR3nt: TGTGCCAGCAGTTTAGGTGCTCTGTACAACGAGCAGTACTTC; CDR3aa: CASSLGALYNEQYF
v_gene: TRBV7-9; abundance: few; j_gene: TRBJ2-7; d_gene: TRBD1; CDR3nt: TGTGCCAGCAGCTTAGAAGGGGGCGACGAGCAGTACTTC; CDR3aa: CASSLEGGDEQYF
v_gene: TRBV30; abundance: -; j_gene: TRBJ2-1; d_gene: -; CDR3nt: TGTGCCTGGAGTGTAACCAGTAATGAGCAGTTCTTC; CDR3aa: CAWSVTSNEQFF
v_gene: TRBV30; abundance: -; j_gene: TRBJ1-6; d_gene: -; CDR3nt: TGTGCCTGGAGAATCCAGGGAAATTCACCCCTCCACTTT; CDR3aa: CAWRIQGNSPLHF